This is a list of T cell receptor beta chains from one sample in a study of blood T cell repertoires in COVID-19. Using immunoSEQ multiplex PCR, the repertoire was profiled, and TCRdb retains in-frame clones only, with some absent. The data contain 30,000 to 40,000 clones, 90% to 95% of them seen just once; the ten biggest clones take up approximately 0.95%. Sequencing was carried out using peripheral blood. The source is a male donor with active COVID-19. Both conserved end residues are part of each CDR3. D genes are given only for firm matches. Clone sizes are given selectively: once, few, many, or a class where the clone is expanded.

CASSPTRMGTQYF	TGTGCCAGCAGCCCTACTAGAATGGGGACCCAGTACTTC	TRBJ2-5	TRBV5-8	NA	NA
CASSPSGGGFYEQYF	TGTGCCAGCAGCCCGTCCGGGGGGGGATTCTACGAGCAGTACTTC	TRBJ2-7	TRBV27	NA	TRBD2
CASSVPLRQAEAFF	TGTGCCAGCAGTGTCCCCCTGCGACAGGCTGAAGCTTTCTTT	TRBJ1-1	TRBV2	NA	NA
CASSRGTFVPTGELFF	TGTGCCAGCAGCCGAGGGACATTCGTTCCCACCGGGGAGCTGTTTTTT	TRBJ2-2	TRBV5-5	NA	NA
CASSAGTGLGNTIYF	TGTGCCAGCAGTGCTGGGACAGGGCTAGGAAACACCATATATTTT	TRBJ1-3	TRBV2	once	TRBD1
CASSLGRAYGYTF	TGTGCCAGCAGCTTGGGGAGGGCCTATGGCTACACCTTC	TRBJ1-2	TRBV5-6	once	NA
CASSAGQSNYGYTF	TGTGCCAGCAGCGCGGGACAGTCTAACTATGGCTACACCTTC	TRBJ1-2	TRBV9	NA	TRBD1
CASSLDGRRLAPPNNEQFF	TGTGCCAGCAGCTTAGATGGCCGCCGACTAGCCCCACCTAACAATGAGCAGTTCTTC	TRBJ2-1	TRBV11-2	NA	TRBD2
CASRDRVSYEQYF	TGTGCCAGCAGGGACAGGGTCAGCTACGAGCAGTACTTC	TRBJ2-7	TRBV2	few	TRBD1
CASSGQGRNQPQHF	TGTGCCAGCAGTGGGCAGGGCAGGAATCAGCCCCAGCATTTT	TRBJ1-5	TRBV2	NA	NA
CASSVGAQGADSPLHF	TGTGCCAGCAGCGTAGGGGCCCAGGGGGCTGACTCACCCCTCCACTTT	TRBJ1-6	TRBV9	NA	TRBD1
CASSQVKLAGIYEQYF	TGCGCCAGCAGCCAAGTGAAACTAGCGGGGATCTACGAGCAGTACTTC	TRBJ2-7	TRBV4-3	NA	TRBD2
CASSDRTGSANTGELFF	TGTGCCAGCAGTGACCGAACAGGGTCCGCGAACACCGGGGAGCTGTTTTTT	TRBJ2-2	TRBV5-4	NA	NA
CASSSSQGGRSNQPQHF	TGTGCCAGTAGTTCCTCTCAGGGGGGTCGGAGCAATCAGCCCCAGCATTTT	TRBJ1-5	TRBV19	NA	TRBD1
CASSEQGNNSPLHF	TGTGCCAGCAGCGAACAGGGGAATAATTCACCCCTCCACTTT	TRBJ1-6	TRBV3-1/TRBV3-2	NA	TRBD1
CASSLRPGDLWGTEAFF	TGTGCCAGCAGCTTGCGCCCAGGGGATTTATGGGGCACTGAAGCTTTCTTT	TRBJ1-1	TRBV5-8	NA	NA
CATSDGSNYGYTF	TGTGCCACCAGCGACGGGAGTAACTATGGCTACACCTTC	TRBJ1-2	TRBV15	NA	NA
CASSIGTGGAYEQYF	TGTGCCAGCAGCATCGGGACAGGGGGCGCGTACGAGCAGTACTTC	TRBJ2-7	TRBV11-1	NA	TRBD1
CSARTAGTEAFF	TGCAGCGCTCGGACGGCGGGCACTGAAGCTTTCTTT	TRBJ1-1	TRBV29-1	NA	NA
CASSVGAGGVFSYEQYF	TGTGCCAGCAGCGTAGGGGCGGGGGGCGTCTTTTCCTACGAGCAGTACTTC	TRBJ2-7	TRBV9	once	TRBD2
CASSSDATNEKLFF	TGCGCCAGCAGCTCAGATGCAACTAATGAAAAACTGTTTTTT	TRBJ1-4	TRBV5-1	NA	NA
CSARFGDTQYF	TGCAGTGCTAGATTCGGGGATACGCAGTATTTT	TRBJ2-3	TRBV20-1	NA	NA
CASSSFGARNQPQHF	TGTGCCAGCAGTTCCTTTGGGGCTCGCAATCAGCCCCAGCATTTT	TRBJ1-5	TRBV6-5	NA	NA
CASSQGGSQHF	TGTGCCAGCAGCCAGGGGGGGTCCCAGCATTTT	TRBJ1-5	TRBV3-1/TRBV3-2	NA	NA
CASSGSGTSKQTQYF	TGTGCCAGCAGCGGATCCGGGACTAGCAAGCAGACCCAGTACTTC	TRBJ2-5	TRBV9	NA	TRBD2
CASTKPGQADTDTQYF	TGCGCCAGCACCAAGCCGGGACAGGCCGACACAGATACGCAGTATTTT	TRBJ2-3	TRBV23-1	NA	TRBD1
CASSGMAGAPHGYTF	TGTGCCAGCAGTGGGATGGCGGGGGCCCCGCACGGCTACACCTTC	TRBJ1-2	TRBV2	NA	NA
CASSRHTDTQYF	TGTGCCAGCAGCCGACACACAGATACGCAGTATTTT	TRBJ2-3	TRBV3-1/TRBV3-2	NA	NA
CASRTDRGSYNEQFF	TGTGCCAGCAGAACCGACAGGGGTTCCTACAATGAGCAGTTCTTC	TRBJ2-1	TRBV7-9	NA	TRBD1
CASSMRENQPQHF	TGTGCCAGTAGTATGCGGGAAAATCAGCCCCAGCATTTT	TRBJ1-5	TRBV19	NA	NA
CASSDPAGGIDTQYF	TGCGCCAGCAGTGACCCCGCGGGGGGGATAGATACGCAGTATTTT	TRBJ2-3	TRBV10-1	NA	TRBD2
CASSLATSGGWNEQFF	TGTGCCAGCAGCTTGGCCACTAGCGGGGGATGGAATGAGCAGTTCTTC	TRBJ2-1	TRBV5-4	NA	TRBD2
CASSGTGKYEQYF	TGTGCCAGCTCGGGGACAGGGAAATACGAGCAGTACTTC	TRBJ2-7	TRBV18	NA	TRBD1
CASSPLGAGTGELFF	TGTGCCAGCTCACCGCTAGGGGCCGGGACCGGGGAGCTGTTTTTT	TRBJ2-2	TRBV18	once	NA
CASSSNPTGSGNTIYF	TGTGCCAGCAGCTCAAACCCGACAGGCTCTGGAAACACCATATATTTT	TRBJ1-3	TRBV7-2	NA	NA
CASSYRQGRAYGYTF	TGTGCCAGCAGCTATCGACAGGGGCGAGCCTATGGCTACACCTTC	TRBJ1-2	TRBV11-3	NA	TRBD1
CASSGSGWNQPQHF	TGTGCCAGCAGCGGTTCAGGGTGGAATCAGCCCCAGCATTTT	TRBJ1-5	TRBV9	NA	NA
CATARQVGNQPQHF	TGTGCCACCGCCCGACAGGTAGGGAATCAGCCCCAGCATTTT	TRBJ1-5	TRBV6-5	NA	NA
CASSRTGGDYNEQFF	TGTGCCAGCAGCCGCACAGGGGGCGACTACAATGAGCAGTTCTTC	TRBJ2-1	TRBV5-6	NA	TRBD1
CASSLAGTAYNSPLHF	TGTGCCAGCAGTTTAGCCGGGACAGCGTATAATTCACCCCTCCACTTT	TRBJ1-6	TRBV27	NA	TRBD1